The rows below give T cell receptor beta chains drawn from one sample of a study of OX40 agonist ivuxolimab in advanced cancers. TCRdb keeps only in-frame clones here, not all; method: immunoSEQ multiplex PCR. The sample consists of about 27,000 clones, approximately 85% of them appearing once. The material was CD4+ or CD8+ T cells sorted from blood, obtained in a trial of the OX40 agonist ivuxolimab. The source is an adult with an advanced solid tumor such as melanoma, head and neck, liver or kidney cancer. Each CDR3 is given with its conserved first and last residue. D genes are given only for firm matches. Where a row states a size, it is once, few, many or the class of an expanded clone; other rows omit it.

TGTGCCAGCAGCTCGGGACTAGTCCACGAGCAGTACTTC,CASSSGLVHEQYF,TRBV7-6,13,TRBD2,NA,TRBJ2-7
TGTGCCAGCAGTTCGACAGGGGTCACCTATAATTCACCCCTCCACTTT,CASSSTGVTYNSPLHF,TRBV28,16,TRBD1,NA,TRBJ1-6
TGTGCCAGCAGCTTGGGCCTTCCCTCCTACGAGCAGTACTTC,CASSLGLPSYEQYF,TRBV5-4,14,NA,NA,TRBJ2-7
TGTGCCAGCAGCGTAGGAGACACCGATTCGTCCTACGAGCAGTACTTC,CASSVGDTDSSYEQYF,TRBV9,16,NA,NA,TRBJ2-7
TGTGCCAGCAGTTCAACAGGGGACACTGAAGCTTTCTTT,CASSSTGDTEAFF,TRBV28,13,TRBD1,few,TRBJ1-1
TGCGCCAGCAGCTTGGGACGGGTGGGTACTGAAGCTTTCTTT,CASSLGRVGTEAFF,TRBV5-1,14,NA,NA,TRBJ1-1
TGTGCCAGCAGTTTCCACAGGGGGCTCAATCAGCCCCAGCATTTT,CASSFHRGLNQPQHF,TRBV27,15,TRBD1,NA,TRBJ1-5
TGTGCCAGCAGGATCGCCCCGGGACAGATCTACGAGCAGTACTTC,CASRIAPGQIYEQYF,TRBV27,15,TRBD1,NA,TRBJ2-7
TGTGCCAGCAGCTTGGCCAATGAGCAGTTCTTC,CASSLANEQFF,TRBV5-4,11,NA,NA,TRBJ2-1
TGCGCCAGCAGCTTGGCGGGACTAGCGGACTACACAGATACGCAGTATTTT,CASSLAGLADYTDTQYF,TRBV5-1,17,TRBD2,NA,TRBJ2-3
TGTGCCAGCAGCCAAGAGGGCTGGAACACTGAAGCTTTCTTT,CASSQEGWNTEAFF,TRBV4-2,14,NA,NA,TRBJ1-1
TGTGCCAGCAGTGAGGGGACAGGGGGCGTGGAGACCCAGTACTTC,CASSEGTGGVETQYF,TRBV2,15,TRBD1,NA,TRBJ2-5
TGTGCCAGCAGCCCCGGGGGGTCCCGCACAGATACGCAGTATTTT,CASSPGGSRTDTQYF,TRBV13,15,TRBD2,NA,TRBJ2-3
TGTGCCAGTAGTATTGGACAGTACTATGGCTACACCTTC,CASSIGQYYGYTF,TRBV19,13,NA,NA,TRBJ1-2
TGTGCCAGCAGACTCGACAGGGGAACTCAGCCCCAGCATTTT,CASRLDRGTQPQHF,TRBV28,14,TRBD1,once,TRBJ1-5
TGTGCCAGCAGTCTTGGGGGGGGTTATAGCAATCAGCCCCAGCATTTT,CASSLGGGYSNQPQHF,TRBV28,16,NA,NA,TRBJ1-5
TGTGCCAGCAGCGCAAGAGTTGAGGACGCAGAGACCCAGTACTTC,CASSARVEDAETQYF,TRBV9,15,NA,NA,TRBJ2-5
TGTGCCAGCAGCTTAGAACAGTACACTGAAGCTTTCTTT,CASSLEQYTEAFF,TRBV7-2,13,NA,NA,TRBJ1-1
TGTGCCAGCAGTTACCAGGTCGATAGCAATCAGCCCCAGCATTTT,CASSYQVDSNQPQHF,TRBV6-6,15,NA,NA,TRBJ1-5
TGTGCCAGCAGCTTAGCCTGGACTTCGATTTTCAATGAGCAGTTCTTC,CASSLAWTSIFNEQFF,TRBV7-2,16,NA,NA,TRBJ2-1
TGTGCCACCAGCAGACCGCGACTAGGGGGAGACACAGATACGCAGTATTTT,CATSRPRLGGDTDTQYF,TRBV15,17,NA,once,TRBJ2-3
TGCGCCAGCAGCCAAGACGGGTCTGGAGGAATTCAGCCCCAGCATTTT,CASSQDGSGGIQPQHF,TRBV4-1,16,NA,NA,TRBJ1-5
TGTGCCAGCACCCCCGAGGTGAACACTGAAGCTTTCTTT,CASTPEVNTEAFF,TRBV7-9,13,NA,few,TRBJ1-1
TGTGCCAGCAGCTTAGCAAGGACAGGGGACTACGAGCAGTACTTC,CASSLARTGDYEQYF,TRBV7-9,15,TRBD1,NA,TRBJ2-7
TGCGCCAGCAGCCAAGGACCGGCGGACACTGAAGCTTTCTTT,CASSQGPADTEAFF,TRBV4-1,14,NA,once,TRBJ1-1
TGTGCCAGTGCCCCGGGTTCGAGCTATGGCTACACCTTC,CASAPGSSYGYTF,TRBV19,13,NA,NA,TRBJ1-2
TGTGCCAGCAGGGCCGGGACTAGCGGGGGGGCGGCGCAGTATTTT,CASRAGTSGGAAQYF,TRBV27,15,TRBD2,NA,TRBJ2-3
TGTGCCATCCAGACTCTAGCGGGGGGTGACAATGAGCAGTTCTTC,CAIQTLAGGDNEQFF,TRBV28,15,TRBD2,NA,TRBJ2-1
TGTGCCAGCAGTTTATATTGGACTAGCGGGAGAGCGAGGGAGCAGTACTTC,CASSLYWTSGRAREQYF,TRBV27,17,TRBD2,NA,TRBJ2-7
TGTGCCAGCAGCTTAGCAGGGGGGTTGAGCGAGCAGTACTTC,CASSLAGGLSEQYF,TRBV7-9,14,NA,NA,TRBJ2-7
TGCAGCGTTGACCCAGGCGCGGGGGGGTTATCCGATACGCAGTATTTT,CSVDPGAGGLSDTQYF,TRBV29-1,16,TRBD2,NA,TRBJ2-3
TGTGCCAGCAGTGCCTCCGCGGGTGCCTCCTACGAGCAGTACTTC,CASSASAGASYEQYF,TRBV6-4,15,NA,NA,TRBJ2-7
TGTGCCAGCAGCCCGACAGCCTATAGCAATCAGCCCCAGCATTTT,CASSPTAYSNQPQHF,TRBV7-6,15,NA,NA,TRBJ1-5
TGTGCCAGTTCATACAGGGGCACAGATACGCAGTATTTT,CASSYRGTDTQYF,TRBV19,13,NA,NA,TRBJ2-3
TGCGCCAGCAGTGCGGACCGGGCGAGCGATGAGCAGTTCTTC,CASSADRASDEQFF,TRBV10-1,14,NA,NA,TRBJ2-1
TGCAGTGCTAGAGATACGGGACAATACACCTTC,CSARDTGQYTF,TRBV20-1,11,NA,once,TRBJ1-2